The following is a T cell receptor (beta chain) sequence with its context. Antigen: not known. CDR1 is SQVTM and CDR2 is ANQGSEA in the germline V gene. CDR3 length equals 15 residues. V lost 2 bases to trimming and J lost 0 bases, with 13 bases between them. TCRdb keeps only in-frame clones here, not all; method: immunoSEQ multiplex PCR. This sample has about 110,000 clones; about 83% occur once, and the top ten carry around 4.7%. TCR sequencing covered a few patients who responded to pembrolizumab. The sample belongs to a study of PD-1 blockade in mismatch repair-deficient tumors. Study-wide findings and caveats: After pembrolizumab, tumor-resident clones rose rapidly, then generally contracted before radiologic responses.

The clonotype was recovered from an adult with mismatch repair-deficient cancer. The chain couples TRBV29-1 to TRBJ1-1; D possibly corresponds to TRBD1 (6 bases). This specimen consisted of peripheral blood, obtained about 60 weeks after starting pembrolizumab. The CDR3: CSVEITRTVNTEAFF. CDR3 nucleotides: TGCAGCGTTGAAATAACTCGGACAGTGAACACTGAAGCTTTCTTT.